Listed here are 12 T cell receptor beta chains from one sample, sequenced in a study of blood T cell repertoires in COVID-19. The protocol was immunoSEQ multiplex PCR, while the TCRdb copy is restricted to in-frame clones and leaves out a portion. The data contain 21,000 or so clones, approximately 90% of them singletons. The sequenced sample consisted of peripheral blood. These receptors originate from a human donor in a cohort sampled during active COVID-19. The donor label of this sample is uncertain.

The V gene is TRBV7-9, the J gene TRBJ1-3; D unclear. The CDR3 runs to 13 residues. CDR1 is SEHNR, CDR2 FQNEAQ, per germline (reference sequence). Trimming removed 8 bases at V and 4 bases at J, with 12 bases between. The CDR3 sequence is CASAETSGNTIYF. The CDR3 coding sequence is TGTGCCAGCGCCGAGACTTCAGGAAACACCATATATTTT. Full variable domain (remainder filled in from reference TRBV7-9 and TRBJ1-3): DTGVSQNPRHKITKRGQNVTFRCDPISEHNRLYWYRQTLGQGPEFLTYFQNEAQLEKSRLLSDRFSAERPKGSFSTLEIQRTEQGDSAMYLCASAETSGNTIYFGEGSWLTVV.

This clone came up once. This chain joins TRBV2 and TRBJ2-5; D ambiguous. V was pared by 0 bases and J by 4 bases, with 12 bases between. Germline CDR1 SNHLY, CDR2 FYNNEI. The CDR3 has 15 residues. The CDR3 is CASSEASGFLETQYF. The DNA for the CDR3 is TGTGCCAGCAGTGAAGCGTCGGGTTTTTTAGAGACCCAGTACTTC.

The chain employs TRBV5-4 and TRBJ2-5; TRBD2 agrees at 8 bases. The CDR3 extends over 15 amino acids. Germline V gene lookup returns CDR1 SGHNT and CDR2 YYREEE (reference sequence). V trimming: 1 base; J trimming: 1 base; junction bases outside the gene matches: 3. Here the CDR3 reads CASSLPGGLQETQYF. As DNA, the CDR3 is TGTGCCAGCAGCTTGCCGGGAGGGCTCCAAGAGACCCAGTACTTC.

This clone showed up just a few times. The chain uses TRBV6-5 and TRBJ1-1, with a tentative D call TRBD1 (5 bases). Looked up from germline, CDR1 is MNHEY and CDR2 is SVGAGI. V dropped 8 bases and J dropped 4 bases, with 17 bases sitting between them. The CDR3 has 14 residues. The CDR3 spells CASFWGLGGTEAFF. In DNA, the CDR3 is TGTGCCAGCTTTTGGGGCCTGGGTGGCACTGAAGCTTTCTTT.

The chain links TRBV19 to TRBJ2-3; perhaps TRBD2 as D (5 bases). CDR1 and CDR2 (germline): LNHDA, SQIVND (reference sequence). The V end lost 10 bases, the J end lost 4 bases, and 18 bases lay between the germline ends. This CDR3 has 14 amino acids. CDR3 region: CAIGRAEGPDTQYF. Here the CDR3 DNA reads TGTGCCATAGGTAGGGCCGAGGGCCCAGATACGCAGTATTTT. Complete variable domain (other parts from reference TRBV19 and TRBJ2-3): DGGITQSPKYLFRKEGQNVTLSCEQNLNHDAMYWYRQDPGQGLRLIYYSQIVNDFQKGDIAEGYSVSREKKESFPLTVTSAQKNPTAFYLCAIGRAEGPDTQYFGPGTRLTVL.

The chain couples TRBV5-1 to TRBJ1-1, with D unresolved. V dropped 2 bases and J dropped 1 base, with 9 bases sitting between them. The CDR3 loop spans 14 amino acids. CDR1 and CDR2 (germline): SGHRS, YFSETQ. CDR3 loop: CASSLLSGNTEAFF. In DNA form, the CDR3 reads TGCGCCAGCAGCTTACTCAGCGGGAACACTGAAGCTTTCTTT.

This chain joins TRBV29-1 and TRBJ2-5, with a possible D match to TRBD1 (5 bases). The CDR3 is made up of 13 amino acids. The germline gives CDR1 SQVTM, CDR2 ANQGSEA. V lost 1 base and J 11 bases, leaving 17 bases between the germline ends. This chain's CDR3 is CSVEVNTGFNQYF. The CDR3 region has the DNA TGCAGCGTTGAAGTAAACACAGGTTTTAATCAGTACTTC. The full variable domain, rest sourced from reference TRBV29-1 and TRBJ2-5, is SAVISQKPSRDICQRGTSLTIQCQVDSQVTMMFWYRQQPGQSLTLIATANQGSEATYESGFVIDKFPISRPNLTFSTLTVSNMSPEDSSIYLCSVEVNTGFNQYFGPGTRLLVL.

The chain uses TRBV3-1 (or the pseudogene TRBV3-2) and TRBJ2-7; D may be TRBD2 (6 bases). The CDR3 extends over 15 amino acids. V lost 6 bases to trimming and J lost 7 bases, with 22 bases between them. Germline V gene sequence: CDR1 LGHDT, CDR2 YNNKEL (reference sequence). The CDR3 bases are TGTGCCAGCAGTCCCCAGCCCGGGGGAGGTCGGGAGCAGTACTTC. It codes for CASSPQPGGGREQYF.

The genes are TRBV10-1 and TRBJ2-1; 9 nucleotides line up with TRBD2. CDR3 length equals 15 residues. CDR1 and CDR2 from the germline V gene are WNHNN and SYGVQD (reference sequence). J lost 4 bases, V lost 5 bases, and 6 bases had no gene match. The chain's CDR3 is CASSYGTSRYNEQFF. CDR3 sequence (DNA): TGCGCCAGCAGTTATGGGACTAGCCGTTACAATGAGCAGTTCTTC.

This chain joins TRBV30 and TRBJ2-7, with 14 bases fitting TRBD2. The J segment lost 6 bases and the V segment lost 0 bases, leaving 4 bases of the junction unmatched. The CDR3 spans 15 residues. CDR1 is GTSNPN, CDR2 SVGIG, per germline (reference sequence). The CDR3 coding sequence is TGTGCCTGGAGTGTAGGGACTAGCGGGAGCCTCGAGCAGTACTTC. Encoded protein: CAWSVGTSGSLEQYF.

This rearrangement joins TRBV2 to TRBJ1-2; D is ambiguous. Trimming stripped 0 bases from V and 3 bases from J, with 8 bases between. Germline CDR1 reads SNHLY; CDR2 reads FYNNEI. CDR3 size: 14 residues. CDR3 DNA: TGTGCCAGCAGTGAAGCCCCCGCGGACTATGGCTACACCTTC. Translated, it gives CASSEAPADYGYTF.

The V and J genes are TRBV28 and TRBJ2-3; TRBD2 aligns across 10 bases. V gave up 6 bases and J gave up 4 bases; unmatched junction bases: 10. Germline V gene data show CDR1 as MDHEN and CDR2 as SYDVKM. The CDR3 is 16 residues long. The chain's CDR3 is CASRGIQAGGPDTQYF. CDR3 bases: TGTGCCAGCAGGGGGATCCAAGCGGGAGGGCCAGATACGCAGTATTTT.